This TCR beta chain was observed in a study of T cells in Graves' hyperthyroidism and ophthalmopathy. CDR3 length: 14 residues. The V end lost 1 base, the J end lost 3 bases, and 10 bases lay between the germline ends. Germline V gene data show CDR1 as SGHDN and CDR2 as FVKESK. Regions amplified from RNA transcripts were the TCR beta CDR3 regions. The HTBI primer set was used in a first-round RT-PCR of the TCR CDR3. MiXCR, run by TCRdb on the multiplex PCR reads, gives a single entry per CDR3 protein. The data hold about 58,000 distinct CDR3 sequences, with about 50% observed a single time. In its sample, this clonotype was seen many times.

What was sequenced was blood. The chain combines TRBV14 with TRBJ2-7; the D is unclear. The TCR comes from a woman younger than 45 with Graves' ophthalmopathy. CDR3 DNA: TGTGCCAGCAGCCAAGCGGAAATGGTCTACGAGCAGTACTTC. Translating it yields CASSQAEMVYEQYF.